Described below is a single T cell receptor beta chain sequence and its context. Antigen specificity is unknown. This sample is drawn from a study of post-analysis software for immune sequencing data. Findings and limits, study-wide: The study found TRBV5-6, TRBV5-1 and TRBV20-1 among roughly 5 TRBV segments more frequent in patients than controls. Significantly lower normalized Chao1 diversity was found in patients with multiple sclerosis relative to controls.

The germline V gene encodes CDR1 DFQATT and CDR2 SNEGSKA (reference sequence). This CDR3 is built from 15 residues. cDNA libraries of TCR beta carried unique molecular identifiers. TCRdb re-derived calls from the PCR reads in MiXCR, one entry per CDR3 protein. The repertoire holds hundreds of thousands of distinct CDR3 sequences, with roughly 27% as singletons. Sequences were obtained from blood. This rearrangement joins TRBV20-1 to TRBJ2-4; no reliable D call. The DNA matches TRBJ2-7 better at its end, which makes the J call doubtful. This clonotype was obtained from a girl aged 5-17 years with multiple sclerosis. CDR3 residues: CSARDTGERTYEQYF. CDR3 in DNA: TGCAGTGCTAGAGATACTGGAGAGCGTACCTACGAGCAGTACTTC.